This T cell receptor (beta chain) stems from a study of OX40 agonist ivuxolimab in advanced cancers. Points from the study as a whole: CD8+ T cells (on average) carried more expanded clones than CD4+ T cells.

With regard to this clone: What it binds is not known.

The length of the CDR3 is 15 residues. Germline V gives CDR1 SEHNR, CDR2 FQNEAQ (reference sequence). Trimming pared 9 bases from V and 3 bases from J, leaving 20 bases between. This table comes from immunoSEQ multiplex PCR, and its TCRdb copy is limited to in-frame clones, with some not included. The data hold about 61,000 clones, with approximately 90% observed a single time. Sequencing used CD4+ or CD8+ T cells sorted from blood, obtained in a trial of the OX40 agonist ivuxolimab. The receptor comes from an adult with an advanced solid tumor such as melanoma, head and neck, liver or kidney cancer. The V and J genes are TRBV7-9 and TRBJ1-1, with D possibly being TRBD1 (6 bases). CDR3 in amino acids: CARGHLGAGDTEAFF. The CDR3 nucleotides are TGTGCCAGGGGACATCTAGGGGCAGGGGACACTGAAGCTTTCTTT.